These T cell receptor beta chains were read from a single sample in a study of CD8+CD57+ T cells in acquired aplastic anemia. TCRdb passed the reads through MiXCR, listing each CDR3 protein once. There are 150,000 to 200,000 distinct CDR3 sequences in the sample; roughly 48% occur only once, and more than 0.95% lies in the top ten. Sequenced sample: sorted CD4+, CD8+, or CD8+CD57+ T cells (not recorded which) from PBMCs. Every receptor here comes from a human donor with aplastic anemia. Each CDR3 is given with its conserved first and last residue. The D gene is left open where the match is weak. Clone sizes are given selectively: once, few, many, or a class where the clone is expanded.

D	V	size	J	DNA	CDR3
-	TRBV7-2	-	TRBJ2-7	TGTGCCAGCAGCTCCGGGGGCGGCGAGCAGTACTTC	CASSSGGGEQYF
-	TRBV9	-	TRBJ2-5	TGTGCCAGCAGCGTAAGCGGTATCGATGAGACCCAGTACTTC	CASSVSGIDETQYF
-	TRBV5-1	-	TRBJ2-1	TGCGCCAGCAGCTTGGTGGCAGGGATCAATGAGCAGTTCTTC	CASSLVAGINEQFF
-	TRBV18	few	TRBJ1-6	TGTGCCAGCTCACCGCTGGAGGGTTATAATTCACCCCTCCACTTT	CASSPLEGYNSPLHF
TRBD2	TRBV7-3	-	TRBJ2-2	TGTGCCAGCAGTTTCCTGGTACCTAGCGGGGGGGCCTTTGTCGGGGAGCTGTTTTTT	CASSFLVPSGGAFVGELFF
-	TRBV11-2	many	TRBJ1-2	TGTGCCAGCAGCTTAGCGGGAGCGGGGGGCTACACCTTC	CASSLAGAGGYTF
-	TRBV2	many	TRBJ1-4	TGTGCCAGCAGGGCGGGCCACACTGGGGAAAAACTGTTTTTT	CASRAGHTGEKLFF
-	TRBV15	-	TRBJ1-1	TGTGCCACCAGCAGAGATCTAAAGAACACTGAAGCTTTCTTT	CATSRDLKNTEAFF
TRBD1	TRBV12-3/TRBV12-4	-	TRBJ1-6	TGTGCCAGCAGCTTAGGGACAGGGGGGATTTCACCCCTCCACTTT	CASSLGTGGISPLHF
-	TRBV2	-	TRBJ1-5	TGTGCCAGCAGTGATGACCTTTTGCAGCCCCAGCATTTT	CASSDDLLQPQHF
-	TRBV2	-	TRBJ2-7	TGTGCCAGCAGTGCCAGGGACGAGCAGTGCTTC	CASSARDEQCF
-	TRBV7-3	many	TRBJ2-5	TGTGCCAGCAGCCTTAAACTTCGGGACTTGCACGAGACCCAGTACTTC	CASSLKLRDLHETQYF
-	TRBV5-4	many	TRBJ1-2	TGTGCCAGCAGCTCGTTGGCCCCACGACGGGGCGTGGATGGCTACACCTTC	CASSSLAPRRGVDGYTF
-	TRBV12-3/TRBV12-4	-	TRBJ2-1	TGTGCCAGCAGTCCCCTGGAGGTAGGGTTGTACAATGAGCAGTTCTTC	CASSPLEVGLYNEQFF
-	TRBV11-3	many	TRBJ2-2	TGTGCCAGCAGCTCACTGCGCGGGGGCGTATACACCGGGGAGCTGTTTTTT	CASSSLRGGVYTGELFF
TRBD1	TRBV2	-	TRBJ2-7	TGTGCCAGCTCAGGCCGACAGGGGACATACGAGCAGTACTTC	CASSGRQGTYEQYF
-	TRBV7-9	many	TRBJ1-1	TGTGCCAGCAGCCTAACAGTCGGCACTGAAGCTTTCTTT	CASSLTVGTEAFF
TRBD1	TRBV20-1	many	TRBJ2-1	TGCAGTGCTGGGGGACAGTTATATAATTACAATGAGCAGTTCTTC	CSAGGQLYNYNEQFF
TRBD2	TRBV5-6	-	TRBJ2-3	TGTGCCAGCAGCTTGGGGGGGGGTCTAGCAGGTCGGGATACGCAGTATTTT	CASSLGGGLAGRDTQYF
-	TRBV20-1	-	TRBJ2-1	TGCAGTGCTTTTCAGAGCTCCTACAATGAGCAGTTCTTC	CSAFQSSYNEQFF
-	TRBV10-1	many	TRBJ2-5	TGCGCCAGCAGACGAGCCCCCACAGAGACCCAGTACTTC	CASRRAPTETQYF
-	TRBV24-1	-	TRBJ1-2	TGTGCCACCAGTGGAGGCCATGGCTACACCTTC	CATSGGHGYTF
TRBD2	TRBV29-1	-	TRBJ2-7	TGCAGCGTTAAGGCTAGCGGGGGGTACGAGCAGTACTTC	CSVKASGGYEQYF
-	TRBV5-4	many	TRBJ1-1	TGTGCCAGCAGCTCGGGGGGAGGGCTCGGTGAAGCTTTCTTT	CASSSGGGLGEAFF
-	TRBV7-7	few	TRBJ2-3	TGTGCTAGCAGCTTAGATTCTTGGGATACGCAGTATTTT	CASSLDSWDTQYF
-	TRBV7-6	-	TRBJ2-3	TGTGCCAGCAGCTTAGCAGGGGTCCCCACAGATACGCAGTATTTT	CASSLAGVPTDTQYF
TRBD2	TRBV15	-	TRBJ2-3	TGTGCCACCAGCGCCAGCGGGGGGCGGACTAGCACAGATACGCAGTATTTT	CATSASGGRTSTDTQYF
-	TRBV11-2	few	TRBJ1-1	TGTGCCAGCAGCTTGACGGGGACTGAAGCTTTCTTT	CASSLTGTEAFF
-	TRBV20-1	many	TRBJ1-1	TGCAGTGCTAGAGATCCATGGGGGACAAGCGGGGCAGAAGCTTTCTTT	CSARDPWGTSGAEAFF
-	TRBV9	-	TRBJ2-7	TGTGCCAGCAGCTCACCAAGGGGAGGAATGGACAGACCCTACGAGCAGTACTTC	CASSSPRGGMDRPYEQYF
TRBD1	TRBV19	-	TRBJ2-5	TGTGCCACAGGGACAGGGGACCAAGAGACCCAGTACTTC	CATGTGDQETQYF
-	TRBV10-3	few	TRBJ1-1	TGTGCCGCAACTCTGGACGTGAACACTGAAGCTTTCTTT	CAATLDVNTEAFF
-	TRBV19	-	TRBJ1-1	TGTGCCAGTAGTATCGGGGGGTCTGAAGCTTTCTTT	CASSIGGSEAFF
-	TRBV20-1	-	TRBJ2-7	TGCAGTGCTAGGCTTCTAGTGAACCTCGGCTACGAGCAGTACTTC	CSARLLVNLGYEQYF
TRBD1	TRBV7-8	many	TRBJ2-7	TGTGCCAGCAGCTTAGATGCGGGACAGGGTGCCTACGAGCAGTACTTC	CASSLDAGQGAYEQYF